This T cell receptor beta chain emerged from a study of circulating CD8 cells and anti-PD-1 response in melanoma. This CDR3 has 12 residues. Germline V gene sequence: CDR1 LNHDA, CDR2 SQIVND (reference sequence). Trimming removed 10 bases at V and 4 bases at J, with 10 bases between. TCR libraries were prepared from roughly 14 ng of total RNA with the QIAseq Immune Repertoire TCR panel. TCRdb reprocessed the reads via MiXCR and lists one record per CDR3 protein. Here the sample spans under 600 distinct CDR3 sequences, roughly a tenth being singletons. Concerning this clonotype: The antigen is not known.

General study findings and limits: DNEG was most diverse; TIGIT repertoires were least diverse. Tumor reactivity was tested by peptide assays on expanded sorted subsets.

Four subsets defined by PD-1 and/or TIGIT were sorted from live CD3+CD8+TCRalphabeta+ cells. This TCR derives from a human donor with melanoma. The sample was CD8+ T cells from PBMCs, taken at baseline or after one month of anti-PD-1 therapy (not recorded which). The chain employs TRBV19 and TRBJ2-2, with TRBD1 as a possible D gene (6 bases). The DNA of the CDR3 is TGTGCCACTCAGACAGGCACCGGGGAGCTGTTTTTT. Protein sequence: CATQTGTGELFF.